This record looks at one T cell receptor beta chain sequence and its context. The antigen is not known. Germline V gene sequence: CDR1 MDHEN, CDR2 SYDVKM. The V end lost 6 bases, the J end lost 2 bases, and 8 bases lay between the germline ends. The CDR3 contains 12 residues. The protocol was immunoSEQ multiplex PCR, while the TCRdb copy is restricted to in-frame clones and leaves out a portion. The profile shows 85,000 or so clones, roughly 77% of them singletons. These data belong to a study of cytotoxic CD8 clonotypes in ibrutinib-treated CLL. Study as a whole: Patients: eleven to twelve relapsed/refractory, about 14 treatment-naive, about 18 IGHV unmutated. Mean values per sample were 250,000 to 300,000 productive templates and more than 90,000 productive rearrangements. General observations from the study: Sustained-remission and progressing patients had unequal sampling times.

This chain connects TRBV28 to TRBJ2-7; D is possibly TRBD1 (5 bases). The sequenced sample was PBMCs, obtained after 12 months of ibrutinib treatment. The receptor was derived from a human donor with chronic lymphocytic leukemia. The chain's CDR3 is CASSLGAYEQYF. The CDR3 coding sequence is TGTGCCAGCAGCCTAGGGGCCTACGAGCAGTACTTC.